A single sample is the source of the 23 T cell receptor beta chains below, sequenced in a study of blood T cell repertoires in COVID-19. The method was immunoSEQ multiplex PCR; TCRdb's version includes in-frame clones alone and lacks a portion of them. The sample yields 200,000 to 300,000 clones, 70% to 90% seen once. The sample comprised peripheral blood. These receptors came from a woman aged 50 to 60 with acute or convalescent COVID-19.

V and J are TRBV28 and TRBJ1-2; D unresolved. From germline, CDR1 is MDHEN and CDR2 SYDVKM. The CDR3 spans 13 residues. V lost 6 bases to trimming and J lost 4 bases, with 12 bases between them. CDR3 loop: CASSTQRGYGYTF. In DNA form, the CDR3 reads TGTGCCAGCAGCACCCAACGGGGCTATGGCTACACCTTC.

The gene calls are TRBV7-2 and TRBJ2-2; the D gene is possibly TRBD1 (6 bases). The CDR3 is 16 amino acids. Trimming cost V 2 bases and J 3 bases, with 13 bases left between them. Germline CDR1 is SGHTA and CDR2 is FQGNSA. The CDR3 loop reads CASSLLYRVDTGELFF. CDR3 nucleotides: TGTGCCAGCAGCTTATTATACAGGGTGGACACCGGGGAGCTGTTTTTT.

This rearrangement joins TRBV7-2 to TRBJ2-1; D unresolved. CDR3 size: 11 residues. Between the trimmed V and J ends, which lost 1 base and 7 bases, there was a span of 2 bases. Germline V gene data show CDR1 as SGHTA and CDR2 as FQGNSA. The DNA for the CDR3 is TGTGCCAGCAGCTTAGTAAATGAGCAGTTCTTC. It is translated as CASSLVNEQFF.

The chain carries TRBV15 and TRBJ1-4; D is uncertain. CDR1 is LNHNV and CDR2 is YYDKDF in the germline V gene (reference sequence). There are 13 residues in the CDR3. V lost 1 base and J lost 8, with 8 bases in between. This CDR3 is CATSRGRMEKLFF. The CDR3 region has the DNA TGTGCCACCAGCAGAGGGAGGATGGAAAAACTGTTTTTT.

The chain couples TRBV11-2 to TRBJ2-2; the match to TRBD1 covers 8 bases. V gave up 5 bases and J gave up 6 bases; unmatched junction bases: 5. The CDR3 consists of 14 residues. CDR1 and CDR2 from the germline V gene are SGHAT and FQNNGV. The CDR3 DNA reads as TGTGCCAGCAGCCTCAACAGGGGGTCCGGGGAGCTGTTTTTT. It yields the protein CASSLNRGSGELFF.

This rearrangement joins TRBV4-3 to TRBJ1-2, with a possible D match to TRBD1 (5 bases). This CDR3 spans 15 amino acids. The V gene's germline CDR1 is LGHNA and CDR2 YSLEER. The germline V and J ends were trimmed by 4 bases and 0 bases, with 12 bases remaining between them. The CDR3 coding sequence is TGCGCCAGCAGCCTCCGGGGGGGGGCTAACTATGGCTACACCTTC. Encoded protein: CASSLRGGANYGYTF.

This clone was counted between two and nine times. The V call is TRBV7-2, the J call TRBJ2-2, with D uncertain. Per germline, CDR1 SGHTA and CDR2 FQGNSA. Trimming left V 1 base short and J 0 bases short, with 3 bases between. The CDR3 sequence is 14 residues long. CDR3 in amino acids: CASSLGANTGELFF. The CDR3 coding sequence is TGTGCCAGCAGCTTAGGCGCGAACACCGGGGAGCTGTTTTTT.

The chain joins TRBV9 to TRBJ2-7; perhaps TRBD2 as D (6 bases). CDR1 and CDR2 from the germline V gene are SGDLS and YYNGEE. The CDR3 is made up of 16 amino acids. The V and J ends lost 0 bases and 2 bases respectively, with 15 bases between them. The CDR3 sequence is CASSVGSGVRTYEQYF. CDR3 nucleotides: TGTGCCAGCAGCGTAGGTTCGGGAGTAAGGACCTACGAGCAGTACTTC.

Comment on this clone: At one boundary the junction diverges from the germline segment, which might be a read error. The CDR3 protein is CASSLEPPGGRASYNEQFF. The CDR3 DNA reads as TGTGCTAGCAGCTTGGAGCCTCCTGGCGGGAGGGCCTCCTACAATGAGCAGTTCTTC. V gene TRBV7-7 combines with J gene TRBJ2-1, with TRBD2 identical over 9 bases. Germline V gene lookup returns CDR1 SSHAT and CDR2 FNYEAQ (reference sequence). There are 19 residues in the CDR3.

The V call is TRBV7-2, the J call TRBJ2-2, with D tentatively TRBD2 (6 bases). V dropped 1 base and J dropped 5 bases, with 14 bases sitting between them. CDR1 is SGHTA and CDR2 is FQGNSA in the germline V gene. The CDR3 consists of 16 residues. CDR3 sequence: CASSLVTTRSTGELFF. CDR3 DNA: TGTGCCAGCAGCTTAGTTACGACTAGATCTACCGGGGAGCTGTTTTTT.

The V call is TRBV5-1, the J call TRBJ1-3; weak D call: TRBD1 (6 bases). CDR1 is SGHRS, CDR2 YFSETQ, per germline. The CDR3 runs 13 residues. V was pared by 0 bases and J by 6 bases, with 7 bases between. The CDR3 region is CASSLDRVNTIYF. The CDR3 coding sequence is TGCGCCAGCAGCTTGGACAGGGTAAACACCATATATTTT.

This chain uses TRBV5-1 with TRBJ2-5; a possible D gene is TRBD1 (5 bases). Germline lookup yields CDR1 SGHRS and CDR2 YFSETQ. The CDR3 length is 14 residues. Trimming shortened V by 0 bases and J by 5 bases, and 11 bases separated the two germline ends. The CDR3 spells CASSLAPGSETQYF. In DNA form, the CDR3 reads TGCGCCAGCAGCTTGGCTCCAGGGTCGGAGACCCAGTACTTC.

CDR3 DNA: TGTGCCACCAGCAGTCCGGGGTCGGCCAACGTCCTGACTTTC. It translates to CATSSPGSANVLTF. The rearrangement links TRBV15 to TRBJ2-6; possible D gene TRBD2, 5 bases. The CDR3 covers 14 residues. The germline CDR1 and CDR2 sequences are LNHNV and YYDKDF (reference sequence). Trimming took 3 bases from V and 6 from J, leaving 9 bases between them.

The chain couples TRBV4-2 to TRBJ2-1; D perhaps matches TRBD1 (5 bases). Germline-derived CDR1 and CDR2 are LGHNA and YNFKEQ. Trimming stripped 0 bases from V and 1 base from J, with 13 bases between. The CDR3 length is 17 residues. The CDR3 bases are TGTGCCAGCAGCCAAGATACAGGTACCACTTCCTACAATGAGCAGTTCTTC. Its translation: CASSQDTGTTSYNEQFF.

The genes are TRBV27 and TRBJ1-1; D is ambiguous. The CDR3 spans 15 residues. V dropped 5 bases and J dropped 3 bases, with 16 bases sitting between them. Germline V gene data show CDR1 as MNHEY and CDR2 as SMNVEV (reference sequence). The CDR3 reads CASSKAGIIYTEAFF. DNA for the CDR3: TGTGCCAGCAGTAAAGCCGGGATCATATACACTGAAGCTTTCTTT.

The chain links TRBV13 to TRBJ1-1; no clear D gene. Germline values: CDR1 PRHDT, CDR2 FYEKMQ (reference sequence). CDR3 length equals 13 residues. V gave up 4 bases and J gave up 3 bases, with 9 bases separating them. CDR3: CASSSHGYTEAFF. The CDR3, as DNA: TGTGCCAGCAGCTCCCACGGTTACACTGAAGCTTTCTTT. The complete variable domain, with remaining parts taken from reference TRBV13 and TRBJ1-1, reads AAGVIQSPRHLIKEKRETATLKCYPIPRHDTVYWYQQGPGQDPQFLISFYEKMQSDKGSIPDRFSAQQFSDYHSELNMSSLELGDSALYFCASSSHGYTEAFFGQGTRLTVV.

The chain joins TRBV3-1 (or the pseudogene TRBV3-2) to TRBJ1-2; no definite D call. The CDR3 is made up of 12 amino acids. Per germline, CDR1 LGHDT and CDR2 YNNKEL (reference sequence). The V gene lost 2 bases and the J gene lost 8 bases, with 9 bases spanning the gap. CDR3 coding DNA: TGTGCCAGCAGCCAAACACAACAGGGCTACACCTTC. This translates into CASSQTQQGYTF.

CDR3 sequence (DNA): TGTGCCAGCAATAAGAGCTGGAATGAGCAGTTCTTC. Its translation is CASNKSWNEQFF. The rearrangement joins TRBV28 to TRBJ2-1; unclear D gene. Germline V gene sequence: CDR1 MDHEN, CDR2 SYDVKM. V lost 7 bases, J lost 7 bases, and 11 bases lay in between. The CDR3 has 12 amino acids.

The J gene is TRBJ2-7, the V gene TRBV19; 9 bases match TRBD2. The CDR3 length is 15 residues. Germline V lookup: CDR1 LNHDA, CDR2 SQIVND (reference sequence). J was trimmed by 4 bases and V by 3 bases; bases with no gene match: 7. The CDR3 DNA is TGTGCCAGTAGTATCAGCGGGAGGCCCCTTTACGAGCAGTACTTC. Translation: CASSISGRPLYEQYF.

The chain recombines TRBV2 with TRBJ2-2, with 7 bases that match TRBD1. V was clipped by 11 bases and J by 6 bases; unmatched bases: 9. CDR1 is SNHLY, CDR2 FYNNEI, per germline. This CDR3 has 13 residues. The CDR3 nucleotides are TGTGCCTCCCGGGACAGTAGTCCCGGGGAGCTGTTTTTT. Translated, it gives CASRDSSPGELFF.

The chain is built from TRBV7-9 and TRBJ2-7; a weak D match, TRBD2 (6 bases). Germline CDR1 reads SEHNR; CDR2 reads FQNEAQ (reference sequence). V was cut by 2 bases and J by 3 bases, with 14 bases left in between. The CDR3 totals 15 residues. The CDR3 loop is CASSLLSGRSYEQYF. DNA for the CDR3: TGTGCCAGCAGCTTACTGTCCGGGAGAAGCTACGAGCAGTACTTC. The full variable domain, completed using reference TRBV7-9 and TRBJ2-7, is DTGVSQNPRHKITKRGQNVTFRCDPISEHNRLYWYRQTLGQGPEFLTYFQNEAQLEKSRLLSDRFSAERPKGSFSTLEIQRTEQGDSAMYLCASSLLSGRSYEQYFGPGTRLTVT.

This chain uses TRBV6-6 with TRBJ2-7, with 7 bases fitting TRBD1. This CDR3 region has 13 residues. Germline trimming cut 7 bases from V and 4 bases from J; bases unmatched to any gene: 7. The germline CDR1 and CDR2 sequences are MNHNY and SVGAGI (reference sequence). The CDR3 region is CASTGTVLYEQYF. CDR3 nucleotides: TGTGCCAGCACCGGGACAGTGTTATACGAGCAGTACTTC.

The chain employs TRBV9 and TRBJ2-1, with 8 bases aligning to TRBD2. Germline values: CDR1 SGDLS, CDR2 YYNGEE. Trimming took 0 bases from V and 6 from J; bases not matched to a gene: 8. CDR3 size: 16 residues. The CDR3 here is CASSVARASGSNEQFF. CDR3 DNA: TGTGCCAGCAGCGTAGCGAGGGCTAGCGGGTCCAATGAGCAGTTCTTC.